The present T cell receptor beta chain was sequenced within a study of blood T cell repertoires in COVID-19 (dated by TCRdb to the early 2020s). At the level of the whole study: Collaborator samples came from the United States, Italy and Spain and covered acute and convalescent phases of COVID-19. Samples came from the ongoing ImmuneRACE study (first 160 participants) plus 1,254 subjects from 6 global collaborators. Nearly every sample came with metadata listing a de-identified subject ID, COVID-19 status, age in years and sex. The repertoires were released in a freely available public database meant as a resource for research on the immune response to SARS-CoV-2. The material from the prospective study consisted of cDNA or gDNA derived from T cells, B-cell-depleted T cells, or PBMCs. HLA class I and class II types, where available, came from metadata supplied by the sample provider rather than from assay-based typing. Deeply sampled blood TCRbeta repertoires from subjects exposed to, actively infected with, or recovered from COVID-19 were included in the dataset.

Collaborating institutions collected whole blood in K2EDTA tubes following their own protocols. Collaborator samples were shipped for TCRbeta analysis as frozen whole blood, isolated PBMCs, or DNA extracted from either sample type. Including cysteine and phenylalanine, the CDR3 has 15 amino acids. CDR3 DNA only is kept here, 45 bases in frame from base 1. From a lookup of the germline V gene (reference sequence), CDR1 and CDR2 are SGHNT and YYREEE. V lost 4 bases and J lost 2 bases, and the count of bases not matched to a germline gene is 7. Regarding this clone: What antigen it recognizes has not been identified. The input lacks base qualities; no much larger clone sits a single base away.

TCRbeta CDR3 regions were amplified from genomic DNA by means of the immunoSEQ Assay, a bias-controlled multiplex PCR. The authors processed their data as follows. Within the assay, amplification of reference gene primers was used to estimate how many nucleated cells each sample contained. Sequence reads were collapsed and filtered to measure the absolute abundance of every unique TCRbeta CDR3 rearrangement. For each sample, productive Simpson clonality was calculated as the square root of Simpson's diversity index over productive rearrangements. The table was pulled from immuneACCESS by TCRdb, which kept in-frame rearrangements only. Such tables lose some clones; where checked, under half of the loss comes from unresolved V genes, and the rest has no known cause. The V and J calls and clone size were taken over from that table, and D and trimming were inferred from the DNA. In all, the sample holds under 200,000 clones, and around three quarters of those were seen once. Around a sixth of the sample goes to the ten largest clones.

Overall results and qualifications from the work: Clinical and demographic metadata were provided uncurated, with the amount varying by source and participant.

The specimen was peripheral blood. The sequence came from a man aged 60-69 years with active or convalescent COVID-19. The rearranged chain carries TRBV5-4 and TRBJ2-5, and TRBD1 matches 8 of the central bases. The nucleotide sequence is TGTGCCAGCAGCCCGAGCCGGACAGGGCAAGAGACCCAGTACTTC. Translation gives CASSPSRTGQETQYF.